This is a list of T cell receptor beta chains from one sample in a study of human T cells and chemical hapten exposure. TCRdb re-called the RACE reads with MiXCR, one entry per CDR3 protein. In the table there are approximately 80,000 distinct CDR3 sequences, 13% of which are singletons. Sequences were derived from whole blood, sampled in connection with sensitization to the hapten diphenylcyclopropenone (DPC). The receptors here all came from a woman in her forties or fifties with alopecia areata. Some clones in this sample may be carry-over from other donors' samples. CDR3s include the opening cysteine and the closing phenylalanine or tryptophan. D genes are given only for firm matches. Clone size is shown for a subset of rows, as once, few, many or a class of expanded clone.

length	V	J	size	D	DNA	CDR3
15	TRBV7-8	TRBJ2-1	few	TRBD2	TGTGCCAGCAGCTTAGACCGGGACTATCGCCCTGAGCAGTTCTTC	CASSLDRDYRPEQFF
13	TRBV7-2	TRBJ2-3	.	.	TGTGCCAGCAGCTTAGTTACGGGAGATACGCAGTATTTT	CASSLVTGDTQYF
13	TRBV15	TRBJ1-6	many	.	TGTGCCACCAGCAGAGATCAGGGGTCACCCCTCCACTTT	CATSRDQGSPLHF
13	TRBV20-1	TRBJ1-2	.	.	TGCAGTGCTAGAGATAGCGACGGGTATGGCTACACCTTC	CSARDSDGYGYTF
16	TRBV20-1	TRBJ1-2	.	TRBD1	TGCAGTGCTGGACAGCGGACAGGGGAGGGCAACTATGGCTACACCTTC	CSAGQRTGEGNYGYTF
15	TRBV24-1	TRBJ2-3	many	TRBD1	TGTGCCACCAGTGCTACCGGGACAGCCACAGATACGCAGTATTTT	CATSATGTATDTQYF
15	TRBV27	TRBJ2-3	.	TRBD2	TGTGCCAGCAGTTTTCTGGGGGGGGGCACAGATACGCAGTATTTT	CASSFLGGGTDTQYF
17	TRBV20-1	TRBJ2-7	many	TRBD2	TGCAGTGCTAGAGGGGAAAGACTAGCGGGGACCTGGTACGAGCAGTACTTC	CSARGERLAGTWYEQYF
13	TRBV20-1	TRBJ2-5	few	.	TGCAGTGCTGCCTCCCAACTCCAAGAGACCCAGTACTTC	CSAASQLQETQYF
12	TRBV25-1	TRBJ2-7	many	TRBD1	TGTGCCAGCAGTGGGACAGGGTACGAGCAGTACTTC	CASSGTGYEQYF
11	TRBV10-2	TRBJ2-3	.	.	TGCGCCAGCAGTAAACTAGATACGCAGTATTTT	CASSKLDTQYF
13	TRBV2	TRBJ1-2	many	.	TGTGCCAGCAGCGGGGACATCTTCTATGGCTACACCTTC	CASSGDIFYGYTF
13	TRBV5-1	TRBJ1-1	few	.	TGCGCCAGCAGCTTGTTAGAATTCACTGAAGCTTTCTTT	CASSLLEFTEAFF
16	TRBV23-1	TRBJ2-1	few	TRBD1	TGCGCCAGCAGACATCTTGGACAGGGGGCCTACAATGAGCAGTTCTTC	CASRHLGQGAYNEQFF
14	TRBV3-1	TRBJ2-3	.	.	TGTGCCAGCAGCCAGAAGGGGTTATCAGATACGCAGTATTTT	CASSQKGLSDTQYF
13	TRBV12-3/TRBV12-4	TRBJ2-5	.	.	TGTGCCAGCAGTTTAGGGGTACAAGAGACCCAGTACTTC	CASSLGVQETQYF
13	TRBV20-1	TRBJ2-2	few	TRBD2	TGCAGTGCTAGCGGACTAGTGGGCGGGGAGCTGTTTTTT	CSASGLVGGELFF
13	TRBV9	TRBJ2-2	.	.	TGTGCCAGCAGCGCAGATGTCACCGGGGAGCTGTTTTTT	CASSADVTGELFF
16	TRBV5-1	TRBJ1-6	few	.	TGCGCCAGCAAACAGGACGTCGGGTCCTATAATTCACCCCTCCACTTT	CASKQDVGSYNSPLHF
14	TRBV6-5	TRBJ2-2	.	TRBD2	TGTGCCAGCAGCCGGACTAGCGGGACCGGGGAGCTGTTTTTT	CASSRTSGTGELFF
11	TRBV29-1	TRBJ2-1	.	.	TGCAGCGTTGTCCTCTACAATGATCAGTTCTTC	CSVVLYNDQFF
12	TRBV20-1	TRBJ2-7	.	TRBD1	TGCAGTGCTAGAAAGGCAGGGGGCGAGCAGTACTTC	CSARKAGGEQYF
11	TRBV28	TRBJ2-7	many	.	TGTGCCAGCAGTGAGTGGTACGAGCAGTACTTC	CASSEWYEQYF
16	TRBV2	TRBJ1-6	many	.	TGTGCCAGCAGGGAAGCCCGGGGACGGCCGAATTCACCCCTCCACTTT	CASREARGRPNSPLHF